Below, 23 T cell receptor beta chains from the same sample are listed, as sequenced in a study of early T cells in non-severe SARS-CoV-2 infection. In TCRdb, the 5' RACE reads were re-called with MiXCR into one record per CDR3 protein. Here the sample spans around 67,000 distinct CDR3 sequences, approximately 12% being singletons. Input material: whole blood. These receptors came from an adult who was a healthcare worker with PCR-confirmed SARS-CoV-2 infection or an uninfected control (not recorded which).

The genes are TRBV30 and TRBJ2-3; no definite D call. CDR1 and CDR2 from the germline V gene are GTSNPN and SVGIG (reference sequence). Trimming left V 5 bases short and J 0 bases short, with 15 bases between. The CDR3 runs 15 residues. CDR3 sequence reads: CAWGFGQSSTDTQYF. The CDR3 DNA follows: TGTGCCTGGGGTTTTGGGCAGTCTAGCACAGATACGCAGTATTTT.

Note on this clonotype: One base away lies a much larger clone, so this may be a sequencing read error. The chain joins TRBV10-3 to TRBJ2-7; TRBD1 aligns across 10 bases. The CDR3 loop spans 15 amino acids. Germline loops: CDR1 ENHRY, CDR2 SYGVKD. The CDR3 bases are TGTGCCATCAGGGGAACCGGGACAGGGGCCTACGAGCAGCACTTC. Translating it yields CAIRGTGTGAYEQHF.

The V call is TRBV4-2, the J call TRBJ2-2; D gene ambiguous. Between the trimmed V and J ends, which lost 0 bases and 2 bases, there was a span of 7 bases. This CDR3 is built from 15 residues. Per the germline V gene, CDR1 is LGHNA and CDR2 is YNFKEQ. The CDR3 region is CASSQESRNTGELFF. For the CDR3, the DNA is TGTGCCAGCAGCCAAGAGAGTAGAAACACCGGGGAGCTGTTTTTT.

This clonotype was counted only a few times. The V call is TRBV10-3, the J call TRBJ1-2; weak D call: TRBD1 (5 bases). Trimming removed 2 bases at V and 3 bases at J, with 16 bases between. Per germline, CDR1 ENHRY and CDR2 SYGVKD. This CDR3 is 16 amino acids long. This chain's CDR3 is CAISEQQGVGYYGYTF. The CDR3 region has the DNA TGTGCCATCAGTGAGCAACAAGGGGTTGGGTACTATGGCTACACCTTC.

This clonotype was observed a handful of times. The rearrangement uses TRBV7-3 and TRBJ2-7; 7 bases agree with TRBD1. In germline, CDR1 is SGHTA, CDR2 FQGTGA. This CDR3 has 14 amino acids. Trimming at V came to 2 bases and at J to 7 bases, leaving 8 bases not matched to a gene. The CDR3 sequence is CASSLEGANREQYF. Written as DNA, the CDR3 is TGTGCCAGCAGCTTAGAGGGGGCGAATCGGGAGCAGTACTTC. Supplemented by reference TRBV7-3 and TRBJ2-7, the full variable domain reads GAGVSQTPSNKVTEKGKYVELRCDPISGHTALYWYRQSLGQGPEFLIYFQGTGAADDSGLPNDRFFAVRPEGSVSTLKIQRTERGDSAVYLCASSLEGANREQYFGPGTRLTVT.

This clonotype was detected ten times or more. V gene TRBV6-5 combines with J gene TRBJ1-4, with D possibly TRBD1 on 5 matching bases. The V end was cut by 2 bases, the J end by 8 bases, with 15 bases between. Germline CDR1 MNHEY, CDR2 SVGAGI. The CDR3 is made up of 15 amino acids. CDR3 DNA: TGTGCCAGCAGTTACCCCGTCCAGGGAGGGGAAAAACTGTTTTTT. This translates into CASSYPVQGGEKLFF.

V is TRBV20-1 and J is TRBJ2-3; D gene uncertain. Germline V CDR1 and CDR2: DFQATT, SNEGSKA (reference sequence). The CDR3 spans 11 residues. The V end lost 6 bases, the J end lost 5 bases, and 9 bases lay between the germline ends. In DNA, the CDR3 is TGCAGTGCGCAGACCGGAGATACGCAGTATTTT. Protein product: CSAQTGDTQYF.

This clonotype was counted at least ten times. The chain combines TRBV5-1 with TRBJ1-2; D uncertain. The CDR3 runs to 14 residues. V shed 0 bases and J shed 4 bases, with 10 bases lying between them. Per germline, CDR1 SGHRS and CDR2 YFSETQ. Here the CDR3 DNA reads TGCGCCAGCAGCTTGGAAGCAGAGTTCTATGGCTACACCTTC. Its translation is CASSLEAEFYGYTF. Using reference TRBV5-1 and TRBJ1-2 for the parts outside the CDR3, the full variable domain is KAGVTQTPRYLIKTRGQQVTLSCSPISGHRSVSWYQQTPGQGLQFLFEYFSETQRNKGNFPGRFSGRQFSNSRSEMNVSTLELGDSALYLCASSLEAEFYGYTFGSGTRLTVV.

J is TRBJ2-3 and V is TRBV18, with TRBD2 matching over 12 bases. From germline, CDR1 is KGHSH and CDR2 LQKENI. J gave up 3 bases and V 3 bases, and 1 base lay outside the gene matches. CDR3 length: 15 amino acids. For the CDR3, the DNA is TGTGCCAGCTCACCCACTAGCGGGGGGACAGATACGCAGTATTTT. This translates into CASSPTSGGTDTQYF.

There are a few counts of this clonotype. This chain joins TRBV7-3 and TRBJ2-3; possible D gene TRBD1, 5 bases. Germline-derived CDR1 and CDR2 are SGHTA and FQGTGA. CDR3 length: 14 amino acids. Deletions cut 3 bases from V and 2 bases from J, with 9 bases between. Here the CDR3 DNA reads TGTGCCAGCAGCTTCAGGGATGTCACAGATACGCAGTATTTT. This gives the protein CASSFRDVTDTQYF.

This clonotype was seen many times. V and J are TRBV18 and TRBJ1-5; 8 bases align to TRBD1. From germline, CDR1 is KGHSH and CDR2 LQKENI. This CDR3 is 15 amino acids long. Trimming took 4 bases from V and 2 from J; bases not matched to a gene: 4. The CDR3 sequence is CASSLDRGGNQPQHF. CDR3 sequence (DNA): TGTGCCAGCTCACTTGACAGGGGCGGCAATCAGCCCCAGCATTTT.

This clonotype was counted only a few times. The J gene is TRBJ2-1, the V gene TRBV11-1, with a weak D call TRBD2 (5 bases). Germline V gene data show CDR1 as SGHAT and CDR2 as FQDESV (reference sequence). Trimming removed 5 bases at V and 0 bases at J, with 11 bases between. This CDR3 is built from 15 residues. This chain's CDR3 is CASSLRTDSYNEQFF. The CDR3 nucleotides are TGTGCCAGCAGCCTACGGACTGACTCCTACAATGAGCAGTTCTTC.

This clonotype was seen ten or more times. This chain uses TRBV18 with TRBJ1-5; D unresolved. Trimming took off 2 bases at V and 7 bases at J, with 12 bases between the two ends. Looked up from germline, CDR1 is KGHSH and CDR2 is LQKENI. CDR3 length: 14 residues. The CDR3 spells CASSPDTSTQPQHF. CDR3 nucleotide sequence: TGTGCCAGCTCACCAGATACCTCTACCCAGCCCCAGCATTTT.

The sample holds many counts of this clonotype. The V and J genes are TRBV9 and TRBJ2-1; unclear D gene. The V end lost 4 bases, the J end lost 7 bases, and 21 bases lay between the germline ends. Germline V gene data show CDR1 as SGDLS and CDR2 as YYNGEE. The CDR3 length is 16 residues. The CDR3 reads CASSSPPGSIGNEQFF. The CDR3 DNA is TGTGCCAGCAGCTCACCGCCCGGGTCCATCGGAAATGAGCAGTTCTTC. Supplemented by reference TRBV9 and TRBJ2-1, the full variable domain reads DSGVTQTPKHLITATGQRVTLRCSPRSGDLSVYWYQQSLDQGLQFLIQYYNGEERAKGNILERFSAQQFPDLHSELNLSSLELGDSALYFCASSSPPGSIGNEQFFGPGTRLTVL.

This clonotype was seen ten or more times. The chain carries TRBV5-4 and TRBJ2-7; D may correspond to TRBD1 or TRBD2 (6 bases each). The CDR3 has 12 amino acids. V shed 7 bases and J shed 5 bases, with 13 bases lying between them. CDR1 and CDR2 (germline): SGHNT, YYREEE (reference sequence). The CDR3: CASQGTLNEQYF. Here the CDR3 DNA reads TGTGCCAGCCAGGGGACTCTGAACGAGCAGTACTTC. The entire variable domain, with the rest obtained from reference TRBV5-4 and TRBJ2-7, is as follows: ETGVTQSPTHLIKTRGQQVTLRCSSQSGHNTVSWYQQALGQGPQFIFQYYREEENGRGNFPPRFSGLQFPNYSSELNVNALELDDSALYLCASQGTLNEQYFGPGTRLTVT.

Concerning this clonotype: At one of its ends the junction is not consistent with the germline gene, which may arise from a read error. The genes are TRBV9 and TRBJ2-1; weak D call: TRBD2 (6 bases). CDR3 size: 14 residues. Looked up from germline, CDR1 is SGDLS and CDR2 is YYNGEE. CDR3 sequence reads: CASSGLSSYNEQFF. In nucleotides, the CDR3 is TGTGCCAGTAGCGGCCTTAGCTCCTACAATGAGCAGTTCTTC.

In this sample, this clonotype turned up a few times. The rearrangement uses TRBV20-1 and TRBJ2-7; D is perhaps TRBD1 (6 bases). V lost 1 base, J lost 3 bases, and 10 bases lay in between. Germline-derived CDR1 and CDR2 are DFQATT and SNEGSKA (reference sequence). The CDR3 spans 13 residues. The DNA of the CDR3 is TGCAGTGCTAGAGTCACAGGGAACTACGAGCAGTACTTC. This codes for CSARVTGNYEQYF.

The table lists this clonotype with many counts. The chain couples TRBV12-3 or TRBV12-4 to TRBJ2-7; 7 bases agree with TRBD1. This CDR3 spans 16 amino acids. Trimming cost V 1 base and J 0 bases; bases outside gene matches: 6. CDR3 nucleotides: TGTGCCAGCAGTTTAGGGGGGACAGCCCTCTCCTACGAGCAGTACTTC. It specifies CASSLGGTALSYEQYF.

This clonotype was recorded a few times. The rearrangement joins TRBV6-2 or TRBV6-3 to TRBJ2-7, with a weak D call TRBD1 (6 bases). Trimming took off 8 bases at V and 1 base at J, with 21 bases between the two ends. CDR3 length equals 16 residues. The germline V gene has CDR1 MNHEY and CDR2 SVGEGT. The DNA of the CDR3 is TGTGCCAGCGCCCCAACACGGACAGCCGTTTCCTACGAGCAGTACTTC. It is translated as CASAPTRTAVSYEQYF.

The gene calls are TRBV28 and TRBJ2-7; D is perhaps TRBD2 (6 bases). V lost 6 bases and J 0 bases, leaving 12 bases between the germline ends. The germline V gene has CDR1 MDHEN and CDR2 SYDVKM. CDR3 size: 14 residues. CDR3 in DNA: TGTGCCAGCAGGGGAGGAGGGAGCTCCTACGAGCAGTACTTC. It yields the protein CASRGGGSSYEQYF.

The sample holds many counts of this clonotype. The chain uses TRBV19 and TRBJ2-7; TRBD1 aligns across 8 bases. The germline gives CDR1 LNHDA, CDR2 SQIVND (reference sequence). J lost 3 bases, V lost 5 bases, and 6 bases had no gene match. This CDR3 is built from 14 residues. As DNA, the CDR3 is TGTGCCAGTAGTGAGGGACAGGCCCTCTACGAGCAGTACTTC. Its translation is CASSEGQALYEQYF.

This clonotype was observed a few times. The CDR3, as DNA: TGTGCCTGGAGTCCCGGGACAGGGGGCACCGGGGAGCTGTTTTTT. This encodes CAWSPGTGGTGELFF. The V call is TRBV30, the J call TRBJ2-2; 11 bases agree with TRBD1. The CDR3 sequence is 15 residues long. V gave up 2 bases and J gave up 4 bases; unmatched junction bases: 3. CDR1 is GTSNPN and CDR2 is SVGIG in the germline V gene (reference sequence).

This clonotype was picked up many times. The gene calls are TRBV7-9 and TRBJ2-7; 8 bases match TRBD1. Germline loops: CDR1 SEHNR, CDR2 FQNEAQ (reference sequence). This CDR3 comprises 14 residues. V trimming: 1 base; J trimming: 3 bases; junction bases outside the gene matches: 2. In DNA form, the CDR3 reads TGTGCCAGCAGCTTAGGTGGGACAGGCTACGAGCAGTACTTC. Protein sequence: CASSLGGTGYEQYF.